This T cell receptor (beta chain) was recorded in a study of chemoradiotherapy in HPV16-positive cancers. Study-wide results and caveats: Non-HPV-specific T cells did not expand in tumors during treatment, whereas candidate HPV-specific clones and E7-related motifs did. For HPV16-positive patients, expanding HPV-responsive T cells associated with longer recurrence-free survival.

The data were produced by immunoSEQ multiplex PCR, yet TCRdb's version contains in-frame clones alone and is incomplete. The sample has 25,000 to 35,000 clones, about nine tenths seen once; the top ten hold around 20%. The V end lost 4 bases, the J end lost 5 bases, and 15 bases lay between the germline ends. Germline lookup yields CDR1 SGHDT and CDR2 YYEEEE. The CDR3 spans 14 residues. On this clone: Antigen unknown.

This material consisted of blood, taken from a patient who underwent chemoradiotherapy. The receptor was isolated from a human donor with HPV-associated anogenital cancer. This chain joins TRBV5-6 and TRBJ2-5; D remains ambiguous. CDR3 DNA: TGTGCCAGCAGCCTCGGCTGGGATAGGGAGACCCAGTACTTC. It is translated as CASSLGWDRETQYF.